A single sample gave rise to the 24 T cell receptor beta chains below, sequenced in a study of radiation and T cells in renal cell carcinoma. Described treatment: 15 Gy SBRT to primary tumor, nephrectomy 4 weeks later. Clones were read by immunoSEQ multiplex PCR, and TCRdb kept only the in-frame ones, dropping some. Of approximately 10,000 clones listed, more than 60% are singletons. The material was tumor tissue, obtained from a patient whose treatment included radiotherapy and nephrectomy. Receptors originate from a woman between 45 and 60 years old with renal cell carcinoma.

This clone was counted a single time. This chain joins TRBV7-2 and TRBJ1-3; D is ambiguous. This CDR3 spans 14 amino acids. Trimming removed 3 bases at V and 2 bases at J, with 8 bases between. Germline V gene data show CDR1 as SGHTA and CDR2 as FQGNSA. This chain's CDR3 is CASSFGRTGNTIYF. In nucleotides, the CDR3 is TGTGCCAGCAGCTTCGGGCGTACTGGAAACACCATATATTTT.

CDR3 sequence: CASSVQEGNEQYF. DNA for the CDR3: TGTGCCAGCAGTGTTCAGGAGGGGAACGAGCAGTACTTC. V gene TRBV6-1 combines with J gene TRBJ2-7; D might be TRBD2 (6 bases). V was pared by 4 bases and J by 5 bases, with 12 bases between. Germline V gives CDR1 MNHNS, CDR2 SASEGT. This CDR3 contains 13 residues.

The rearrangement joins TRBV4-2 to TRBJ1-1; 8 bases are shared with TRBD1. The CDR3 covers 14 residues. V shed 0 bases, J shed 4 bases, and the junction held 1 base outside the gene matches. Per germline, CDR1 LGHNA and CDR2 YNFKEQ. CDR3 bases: TGTGCCAGCAGCCAAGATGGACAGGGCACTGAAGCTTTCTTT. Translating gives CASSQDGQGTEAFF.

The CDR3 region is CASSTEASANYGYTF. As DNA, the CDR3 is TGTGCCAGCAGCACAGAGGCGTCCGCTAACTATGGCTACACCTTC. The chain carries TRBV11-2 and TRBJ1-2; D uncertain. CDR3 size: 15 residues. Trimming removed 5 bases at V and 0 bases at J, with 13 bases between. CDR1 is SGHAT, CDR2 FQNNGV, per germline.

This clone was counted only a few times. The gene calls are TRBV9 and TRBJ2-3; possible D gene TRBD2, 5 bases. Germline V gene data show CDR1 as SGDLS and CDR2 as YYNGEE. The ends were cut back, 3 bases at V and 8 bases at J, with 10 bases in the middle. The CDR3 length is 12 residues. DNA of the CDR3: TGTGCCAGCAGCGGGACTTCGGGTACGCAGTATTTT. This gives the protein CASSGTSGTQYF.

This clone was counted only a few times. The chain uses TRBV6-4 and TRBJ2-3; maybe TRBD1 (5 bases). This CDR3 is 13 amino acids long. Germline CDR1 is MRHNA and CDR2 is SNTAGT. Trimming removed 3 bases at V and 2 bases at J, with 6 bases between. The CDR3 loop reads CASSEGDTDTQYF. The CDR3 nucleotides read TGTGCCAGCAGTGAAGGGGACACAGATACGCAGTATTTT.

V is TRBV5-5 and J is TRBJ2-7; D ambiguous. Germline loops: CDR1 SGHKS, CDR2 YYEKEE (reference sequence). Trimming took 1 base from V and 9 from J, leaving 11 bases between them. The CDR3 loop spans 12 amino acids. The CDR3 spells CASSLISGRQYF. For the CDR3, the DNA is TGTGCCAGCAGCTTGATTTCTGGTCGGCAGTACTTC.

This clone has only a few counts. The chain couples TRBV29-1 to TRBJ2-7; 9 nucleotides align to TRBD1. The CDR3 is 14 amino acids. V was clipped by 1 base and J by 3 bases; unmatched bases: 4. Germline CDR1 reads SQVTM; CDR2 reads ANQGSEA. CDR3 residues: CSVEAWDRVYEQYF. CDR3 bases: TGCAGCGTTGAAGCTTGGGACAGGGTCTACGAGCAGTACTTC.

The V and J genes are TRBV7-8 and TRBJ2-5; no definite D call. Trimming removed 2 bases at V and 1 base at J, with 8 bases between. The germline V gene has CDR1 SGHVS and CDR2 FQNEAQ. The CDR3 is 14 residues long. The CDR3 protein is CASSLRASQETQYF. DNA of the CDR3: TGTGCCAGCAGCTTAAGAGCGAGCCAAGAGACCCAGTACTTC.

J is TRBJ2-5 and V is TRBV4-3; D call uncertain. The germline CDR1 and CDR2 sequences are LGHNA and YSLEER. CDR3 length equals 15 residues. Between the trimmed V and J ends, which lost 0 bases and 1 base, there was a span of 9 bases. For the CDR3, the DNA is TGCGCCAGCAGCCAAGAATGGCAGATCCAAGAGACCCAGTACTTC. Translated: CASSQEWQIQETQYF.

The CDR3 DNA sequence: TGTGCCAGCTGGTCTGGGACCGGGGAGCTGTTTTTT. Its translation is CASWSGTGELFF. The chain recombines TRBV6-6 with TRBJ2-2; D unresolved. V was shortened by 8 bases and J by 5 bases, with 9 bases between the two germline ends. Germline CDR1 reads MNHNY; CDR2 reads SVGAGI (reference sequence). This CDR3 is 12 amino acids long.

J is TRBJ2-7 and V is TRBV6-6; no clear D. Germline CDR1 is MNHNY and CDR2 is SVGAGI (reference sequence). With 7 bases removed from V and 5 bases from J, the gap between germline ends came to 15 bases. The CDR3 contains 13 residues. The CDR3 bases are TGTGCCAGCAAGACACCCCAAAGGGACGAGCAGTACTTC. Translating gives CASKTPQRDEQYF.

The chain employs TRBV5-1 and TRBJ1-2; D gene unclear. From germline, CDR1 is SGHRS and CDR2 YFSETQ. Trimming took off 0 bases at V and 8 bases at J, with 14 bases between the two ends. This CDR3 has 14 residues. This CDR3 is CASSLGEGLTGYTF. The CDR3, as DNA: TGCGCCAGCAGCTTGGGCGAGGGTTTAACGGGCTACACCTTC.

The DNA for the CDR3 is TGTGCCAGCAGTTCTGGGAACACTGAAGCTTTCTTT. Its translation: CASSSGNTEAFF. V usage is TRBV6-5 and J usage is TRBJ1-1; D is unresolved. CDR1 and CDR2 from the germline V gene are MNHEY and SVGAGI. The CDR3 totals 12 residues. Trimming stripped 4 bases from V and 1 base from J, with 4 bases between.

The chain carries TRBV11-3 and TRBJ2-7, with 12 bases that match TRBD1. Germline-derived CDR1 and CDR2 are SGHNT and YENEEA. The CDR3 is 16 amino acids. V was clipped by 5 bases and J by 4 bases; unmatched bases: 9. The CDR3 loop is CASSEAGTGGVYEQYF. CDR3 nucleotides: TGTGCCAGCAGCGAAGCCGGGACAGGGGGCGTATACGAGCAGTACTTC.

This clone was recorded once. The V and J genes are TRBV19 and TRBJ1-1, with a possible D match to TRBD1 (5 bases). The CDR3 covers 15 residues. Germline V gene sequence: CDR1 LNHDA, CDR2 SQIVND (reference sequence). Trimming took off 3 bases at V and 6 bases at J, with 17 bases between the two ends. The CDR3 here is CASSISGTAGAEAFF. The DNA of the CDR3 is TGTGCCAGTAGTATTTCCGGGACGGCCGGTGCTGAAGCTTTCTTT.

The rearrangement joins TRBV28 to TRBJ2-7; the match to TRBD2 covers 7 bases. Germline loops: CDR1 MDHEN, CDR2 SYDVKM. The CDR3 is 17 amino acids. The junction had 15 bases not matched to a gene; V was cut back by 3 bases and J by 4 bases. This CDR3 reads CASSFPSERESPYEQYF. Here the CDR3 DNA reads TGTGCCAGCAGTTTCCCCAGTGAGCGGGAAAGTCCTTACGAGCAGTACTTC.

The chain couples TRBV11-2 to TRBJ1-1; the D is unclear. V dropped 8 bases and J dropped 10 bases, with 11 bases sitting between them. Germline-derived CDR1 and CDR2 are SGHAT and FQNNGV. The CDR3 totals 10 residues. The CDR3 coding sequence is TGTGCCAGCGGAGAGCGGCGAGCTTTCTTT. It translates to CASGERRAFF.

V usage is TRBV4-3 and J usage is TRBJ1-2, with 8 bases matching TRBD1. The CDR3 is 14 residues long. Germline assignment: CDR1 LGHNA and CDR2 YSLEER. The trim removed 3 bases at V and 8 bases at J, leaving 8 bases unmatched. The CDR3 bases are TGCGCCAGCAGCCATGCGACAGGGGCGATCGGCTACACCTTC. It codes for CASSHATGAIGYTF.

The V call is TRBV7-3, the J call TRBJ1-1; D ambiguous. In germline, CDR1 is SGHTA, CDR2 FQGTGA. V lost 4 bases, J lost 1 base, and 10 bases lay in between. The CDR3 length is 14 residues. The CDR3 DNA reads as TGTGCCAGCAGCTCTGGCAGTGGGAACACTGAAGCTTTCTTT. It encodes CASSSGSGNTEAFF.

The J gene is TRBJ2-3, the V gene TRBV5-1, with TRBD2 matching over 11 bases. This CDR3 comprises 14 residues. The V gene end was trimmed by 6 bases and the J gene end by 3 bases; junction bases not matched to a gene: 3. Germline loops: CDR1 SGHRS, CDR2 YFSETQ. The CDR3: CASTLAGETDTQYF. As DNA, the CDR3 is TGCGCCAGCACACTAGCGGGAGAAACAGATACGCAGTATTTT. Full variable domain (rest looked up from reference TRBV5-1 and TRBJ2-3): KAGVTQTPRYLIKTRGQQVTLSCSPISGHRSVSWYQQTPGQGLQFLFEYFSETQRNKGNFPGRFSGRQFSNSRSEMNVSTLELGDSALYLCASTLAGETDTQYFGPGTRLTVL.

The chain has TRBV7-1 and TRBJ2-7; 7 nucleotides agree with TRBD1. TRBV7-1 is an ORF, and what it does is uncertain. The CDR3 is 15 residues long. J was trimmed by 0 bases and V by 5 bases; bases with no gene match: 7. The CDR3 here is CASSVRQGPSYEQYF. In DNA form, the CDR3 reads TGTGCCAGCAGCGTCAGACAGGGCCCCTCCTACGAGCAGTACTTC.

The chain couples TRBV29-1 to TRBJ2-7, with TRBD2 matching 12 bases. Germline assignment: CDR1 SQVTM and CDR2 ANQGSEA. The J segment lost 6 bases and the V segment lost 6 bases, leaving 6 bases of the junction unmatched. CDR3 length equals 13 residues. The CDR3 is CSVRLAGEGEQYF. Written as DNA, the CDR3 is TGCAGCGTAAGACTAGCGGGAGAAGGCGAGCAGTACTTC.

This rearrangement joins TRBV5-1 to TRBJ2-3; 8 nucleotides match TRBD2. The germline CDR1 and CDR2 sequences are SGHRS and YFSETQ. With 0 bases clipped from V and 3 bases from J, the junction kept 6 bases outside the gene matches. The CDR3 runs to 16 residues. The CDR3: CASSLALSGGTDTQYF. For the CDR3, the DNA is TGCGCCAGCAGCTTGGCCCTGTCGGGAGGGACAGATACGCAGTATTTT. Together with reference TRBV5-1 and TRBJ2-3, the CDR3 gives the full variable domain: KAGVTQTPRYLIKTRGQQVTLSCSPISGHRSVSWYQQTPGQGLQFLFEYFSETQRNKGNFPGRFSGRQFSNSRSEMNVSTLELGDSALYLCASSLALSGGTDTQYFGPGTRLTVL.